Sequencing of this TCR beta chain was carried out in a study of metastatic and nonmetastatic thyroid tumors. Study background: The comparison covered peripheral blood and tumor or nodule tissue in malignant and benign thyroid patients.

As regards this clone: Its antigen is as yet unknown. A junction end diverges from the germline sequence, so it may reflect a read error.

The CDR3 loop spans 15 amino acids. Germline CDR1 reads SNHLY; CDR2 reads FYNNEI. There were no patients who had received any treatment before thyroid surgery. Study observations and caveats: The study reportedly found significantly higher TCR beta diversity in malignant thyroid tumors than benign nodules, in blood and tumor.

Authors' data handling: CDR3 was compared across clinicopathological groups, and the resulting differences were used to build a distant-metastasis classifier for papillary thyroid cancer. TCRdb re-called clones via MiXCR from the PCR reads. These V and J calls are TCRdb output, not the study's own analysis. Among about 18,000 clones listed, 34% were seen once. Sequencing was carried out using tumor tissue. V gene TRBV2 combines with J gene TRBJ1-5; D call uncertain. The receptor was isolated from a female donor with papillary thyroid cancer or a benign thyroid nodule (not recorded which). Some clones in this sample may be carry-over from other donors' samples. In nucleotides, the CDR3 is TGTGCCAGCAGTGAACAGCATTATAGCAAGCAGCCCCAGCATTTT. Amino acids: CASSEQHYSKQPQHF. Full variable domain (remainder filled in from reference TRBV2 and TRBJ1-5): EPEVTQTPSHQVTQMGQEVILRCVPISNHLYFYWYRQILGQKVEFLVSFYNNEISEKSEIFDDQFSVERPDGSNFTLKIRSTKLEDSAMYFCASSEQHYSKQPQHFGDGTRLSIL.